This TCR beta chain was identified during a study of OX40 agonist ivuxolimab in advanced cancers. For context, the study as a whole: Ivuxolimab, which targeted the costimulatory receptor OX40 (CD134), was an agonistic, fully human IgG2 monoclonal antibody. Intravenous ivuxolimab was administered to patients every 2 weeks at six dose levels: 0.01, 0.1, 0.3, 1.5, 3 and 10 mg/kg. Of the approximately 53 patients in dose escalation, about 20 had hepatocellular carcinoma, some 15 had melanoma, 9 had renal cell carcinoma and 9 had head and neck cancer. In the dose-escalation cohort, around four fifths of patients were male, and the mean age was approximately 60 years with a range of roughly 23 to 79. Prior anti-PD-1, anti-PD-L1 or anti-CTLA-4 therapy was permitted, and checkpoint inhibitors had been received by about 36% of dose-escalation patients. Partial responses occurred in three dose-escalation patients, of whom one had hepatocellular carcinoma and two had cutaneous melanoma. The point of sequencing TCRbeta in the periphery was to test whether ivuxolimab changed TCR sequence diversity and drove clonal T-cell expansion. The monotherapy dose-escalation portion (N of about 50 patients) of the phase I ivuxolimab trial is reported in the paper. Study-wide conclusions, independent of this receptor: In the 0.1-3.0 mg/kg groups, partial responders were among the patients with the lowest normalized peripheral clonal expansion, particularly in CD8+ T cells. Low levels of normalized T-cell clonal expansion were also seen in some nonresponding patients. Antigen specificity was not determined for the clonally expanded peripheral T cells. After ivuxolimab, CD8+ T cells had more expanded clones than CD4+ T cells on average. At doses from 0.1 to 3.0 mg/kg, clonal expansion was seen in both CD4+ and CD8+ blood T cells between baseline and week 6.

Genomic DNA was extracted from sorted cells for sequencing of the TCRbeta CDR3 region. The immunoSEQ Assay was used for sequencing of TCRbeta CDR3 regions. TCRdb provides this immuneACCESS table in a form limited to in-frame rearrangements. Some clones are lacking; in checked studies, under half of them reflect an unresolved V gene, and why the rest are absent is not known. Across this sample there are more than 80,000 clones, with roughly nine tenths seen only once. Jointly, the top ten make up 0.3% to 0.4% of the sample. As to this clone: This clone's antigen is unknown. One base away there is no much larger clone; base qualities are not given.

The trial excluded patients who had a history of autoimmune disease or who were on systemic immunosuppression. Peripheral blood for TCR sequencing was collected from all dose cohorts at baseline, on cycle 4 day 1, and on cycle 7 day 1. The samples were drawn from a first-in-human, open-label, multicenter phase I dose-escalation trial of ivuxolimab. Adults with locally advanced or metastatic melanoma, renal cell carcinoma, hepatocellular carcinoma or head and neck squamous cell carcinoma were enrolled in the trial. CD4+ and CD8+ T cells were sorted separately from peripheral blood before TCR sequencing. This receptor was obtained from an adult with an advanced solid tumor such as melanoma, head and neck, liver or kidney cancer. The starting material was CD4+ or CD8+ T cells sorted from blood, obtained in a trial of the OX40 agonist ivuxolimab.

The CDR3 amino acid sequence is: CASSSPSGGETQYF. The DNA reads as follows: TGTGCCAGCAGTTCCCCTAGTGGTGGGGAGACCCAGTACTTC. Recombination joined TRBV6-6 with TRBJ2-5, with the D gene too uncertain to name. Trimming removed 4 bases from V and 5 bases from J, leaving 14 bases between the germline ends. The germline V gene (reference sequence) yields MNHNY for CDR1 and SVGAGI for CDR2. CDR3 length: 14 amino acids, cysteine to phenylalanine. Only the CDR3 portion is preserved as DNA: 42 bases, with reading frame beginning at the first base.